This is a list of T cell receptor beta chains from one sample in a study of technical replicates of blood from a handful of donors. TCRdb keeps only in-frame clones here, not all; method: immunoSEQ multiplex PCR. The table shows about 80,000 clones, with roughly 94% occurring only once. Specimen: T cells isolated from PBMCs. All receptors come from a human donor in good health. The CDR3 runs from the conserved cysteine through the conserved F or W. The order of the fields is V gene, clone size, D gene, J gene, CDR3 protein, CDR3 DNA. The D gene is left open where the match is weak. Rows may omit the clone size; those that give it use once, few, many or a size class.

TRBV29-1,NA,NA,TRBJ2-7,CSVEPGLHAYEQYF,TGCAGCGTTGAACCGGGACTTCATGCCTACGAGCAGTACTTC
TRBV4-1,NA,TRBD1,TRBJ1-5,CASSQEGFGTGGGRTQHF,TGCGCCAGCAGCCAAGAAGGTTTCGGGACAGGGGGCGGTCGGACCCAGCATTTT
TRBV19,NA,TRBD1,TRBJ2-7,CASSPTGGYEQYF,TGTGCCAGCTCGCCAACAGGGGGCTACGAGCAGTACTTC
TRBV9,NA,NA,TRBJ1-1,CASSVGGYTEAFF,TGTGCCAGCAGCGTAGGAGGGTACACTGAAGCTTTCTTT
TRBV4-1,NA,NA,TRBJ2-5,CASSQLPQGSQETQYF,TGCGCCAGCAGCCAACTCCCCCAGGGGTCCCAAGAGACCCAGTACTTC
TRBV6-1,once,TRBD1,TRBJ1-5,CASSGSVGQGQHF,TGTGCCAGCAGTGGTTCAGTCGGACAGGGCCAGCATTTT
TRBV11-2,NA,TRBD2,TRBJ2-5,CASSVSSGQETQYF,TGTGCCAGCAGCGTATCTAGCGGCCAAGAGACCCAGTACTTC
TRBV18,NA,TRBD1,TRBJ1-4,CASSPEHRGRGTNEKLFF,TGTGCCAGCTCCCCCGAGCACAGGGGGCGAGGAACTAATGAAAAACTGTTTTTT
TRBV27,NA,TRBD2,TRBJ2-2,CASTLGAGGLDGELFF,TGTGCCAGCACCCTGGGGGCGGGAGGGCTTGACGGGGAGCTGTTTTTT
TRBV30,NA,NA,TRBJ2-5,CAWRDRYQETQYF,TGTGCCTGGAGAGACAGGTACCAAGAGACCCAGTACTTC
TRBV7-8,NA,NA,TRBJ2-7,CASSPLTGNNDEQYF,TGTGCCAGCAGCCCTCTGACAGGTAATAACGACGAGCAGTACTTC
TRBV2,NA,NA,TRBJ1-3,CAEPGHRSGNTIYF,TGTGCCGAGCCGGGACACCGCTCTGGAAACACCATATATTTT
TRBV6-6,NA,NA,TRBJ2-6,CASRLDSSGANVLTF,TGTGCCAGCAGGCTTGACAGCTCTGGGGCCAACGTCCTGACTTTC